These T cell receptor beta chains were read from a single sample in a study of human T cells and chemical hapten exposure. A single record per CDR3 protein comes from TCRdb applying MiXCR to the RACE reads. The sample has 300,000 to 450,000 distinct CDR3 sequences, around 5.5% seen once. This sample comprised whole blood, obtained in connection with sensitization to the hapten diphenylcyclopropenone (DPC). Every receptor here comes from a woman between 45 and 65 years old with alopecia areata. Some clones in this sample may be carry-over from other donors' samples. CDR3s include the opening cysteine and the closing phenylalanine or tryptophan. The D gene is left open where the match is weak. Clone size, where shown, is once, few, many, or a class for clones that have expanded.

clone size,J gene,V gene,D gene,CDR3 protein,CDR3 DNA
few,TRBJ1-5,TRBV6-2/TRBV6-3,.,CASSKGGPNQPQHF,TGTGCCAGCAGCAAGGGAGGCCCCAATCAGCCCCAGCATTTT
many,TRBJ1-1,TRBV11-2,.,CASSPFPNRGTEAFF,TGTGCCAGCAGCCCTTTCCCGAACCGGGGCACTGAAGCTTTCTTT
many,TRBJ2-7,TRBV6-2/TRBV6-3,.,CASTDEREQYF,TGTGCCAGCACAGATGAGCGGGAGCAGTACTTC
.,TRBJ2-7,TRBV28,TRBD2,CASKDGGRRYEQYF,TGTGCCAGCAAGGATGGCGGGAGGCGGTACGAGCAGTACTTC
.,TRBJ2-2,TRBV9,.,CASSVGQQNTGELFF,TGTGCCAGCAGCGTTGGTCAGCAGAACACCGGGGAGCTGTTTTTT
.,TRBJ1-3,TRBV7-2,.,CASSFGGSGNTIYF,TGTGCCAGCAGCTTTGGGGGAAGTGGAAACACCATATATTTT
few,TRBJ1-5,TRBV10-3,TRBD1,CAISEWGQGTYSNQPQHF,TGTGCCATCAGTGAGTGGGGACAGGGGACTTATAGCAATCAGCCCCAGCATTTT
many,TRBJ2-1,TRBV30,TRBD2,CAWSVRGLAGAKQFF,TGTGCCTGGAGTGTCCGGGGACTAGCGGGAGCCAAGCAGTTCTTC
.,TRBJ1-5,TRBV27,TRBD1,CASRLSRTGHQPQHF,TGTGCCAGCAGACTCTCTCGGACAGGGCATCAGCCCCAGCATTTT
many,TRBJ1-2,TRBV29-1,.,CSVEGTPYGYTF,TGCAGCGTTGAAGGGACCCCCTATGGCTACACCTTC
.,TRBJ2-3,TRBV10-3,.,CAISAYGHPTDTQYF,TGTGCCATCAGTGCGTACGGACACCCCACAGATACGCAGTATTTT
few,TRBJ2-2,TRBV19,.,CASRARERTGELFF,TGTGCCAGTCGCGCCAGGGAGAGAACCGGGGAGCTGTTTTTT
.,TRBJ2-3,TRBV7-2,.,CASSFDSTTTDTQYF,TGTGCCAGCAGCTTCGACAGCACCACCACAGATACGCAGTATTTT
.,TRBJ2-1,TRBV6-6,TRBD2,CASTLAGHNEQFF,TGTGCCAGCACGCTAGCGGGACATAATGAGCAGTTCTTC
few,TRBJ2-7,TRBV7-9,.,CASSLGPAGVSYEQYF,TGTGCCAGCAGCTTAGGACCCGCAGGCGTCTCCTACGAGCAGTACTTC
many,TRBJ2-3,TRBV7-9,TRBD2,CASSLGLAGSADTQYF,TGTGCCAGCAGCTTAGGGCTAGCGGGCAGCGCGGATACGCAGTATTTT
few,TRBJ1-1,TRBV2,.,CASWNRYQEAFF,TGTGCCAGCTGGAACAGATACCAGGAAGCTTTCTTT
.,TRBJ2-3,TRBV9,.,CASSVEGIGTTDTQYF,TGTGCCAGCAGCGTAGAGGGGATAGGGACCACAGATACGCAGTATTTT
few,TRBJ1-2,TRBV10-3,.,CAISDKTYYGYTF,TGTGCCATCAGTGACAAGACCTACTATGGCTACACCTTC
.,TRBJ1-1,TRBV5-1,.,CASQGGEGTEAFF,TGCGCCAGCCAGGGAGGGGAAGGCACTGAAGCTTTCTTT
many,TRBJ2-7,TRBV20-1,.,CSARDPKGGSNYEQYF,TGCAGTGCTAGAGATCCCAAGGGGGGCTCGAACTACGAGCAGTACTTC
few,TRBJ2-1,TRBV7-2,TRBD2,CASSFRVAGGYNEQFF,TGTGCCAGCAGCTTCCGAGTCGCGGGGGGCTACAATGAGCAGTTCTTC
many,TRBJ2-7,TRBV7-9,TRBD1,CASSSTGAAQYEQYF,TGTGCCAGCAGCTCCACAGGGGCCGCCCAATACGAGCAGTACTTC
.,TRBJ1-1,TRBV12-3/TRBV12-4,.,CASSTEQGGTEAFF,TGTGCCAGCAGTACCGAACAGGGCGGCACTGAAGCTTTCTTT
many,TRBJ2-1,TRBV4-1,.,CASSLPVGGGLDEQFF,TGCGCCAGCAGCCTCCCAGTGGGGGGGGGGCTTGATGAGCAGTTCTTC
many,TRBJ2-1,TRBV5-1,TRBD1,CASSPTGQGQGGEQFF,TGCGCCAGCAGCCCGACCGGTCAGGGACAGGGAGGTGAGCAGTTCTTC
many,TRBJ2-7,TRBV12-3/TRBV12-4,.,CASSLTREPPYEQYF,TGTGCCAGCAGTTTAACCCGGGAACCCCCCTACGAGCAGTACTTC
many,TRBJ2-5,TRBV12-3/TRBV12-4,TRBD2,CASSPASGFQETQYF,TGTGCCAGCAGTCCAGCTAGCGGATTCCAAGAGACCCAGTACTTC
.,TRBJ1-1,TRBV6-5,.,CASSYTPGSEAFF,TGTGCCAGCAGTTACACACCGGGCTCTGAAGCTTTCTTT
many,TRBJ2-3,TRBV7-2,.,CASSLPGSTDTQYF,TGTGCCAGCAGTCTCCCAGGAAGCACAGATACGCAGTATTTT
many,TRBJ2-7,TRBV28,TRBD1,CASSLQPGGYEQYF,TGTGCCAGCAGTTTGCAGCCAGGGGGCTACGAGCAGTACTTC
few,TRBJ2-7,TRBV20-1,TRBD1,CSAGKQGALSYEQYF,TGCAGTGCTGGTAAACAGGGGGCTCTCTCCTACGAGCAGTACTTC
many,TRBJ2-1,TRBV29-1,TRBD2,CSVDSGTHNEQFF,TGCAGCGTTGATAGCGGGACCCACAATGAGCAGTTCTTC
many,TRBJ2-7,TRBV28,.,CASSLRQGRGLHEQYF,TGTGCCAGCAGTTTACGGCAGGGCCGGGGCCTCCACGAGCAGTACTTC
.,TRBJ2-2,TRBV14,.,CASSQNGVYTGELFF,TGTGCCAGCAGCCAAAATGGTGTCTACACCGGGGAGCTGTTTTTT
.,TRBJ1-4,TRBV21-1,.,CASTESRLGQTSRLHNEKLFF,TGTGCCAGCACTGAAAGCCGTCTAGGACAGACTTCACGTCTCCATAATGAAAAACTGTTTTTT
few,TRBJ1-2,TRBV7-9,.,CAILRDITGDYTF,TGTGCCATCCTTCGGGACATCACCGGGGACTACACCTTC
few,TRBJ2-5,TRBV5-1,TRBD2,CASSPGLAGEQETQYF,TGCGCCAGCAGCCCCGGACTAGCGGGGGAACAAGAGACCCAGTACTTC
few,TRBJ1-1,TRBV29-1,.,CSGLDSGYTEAFF,TGCAGCGGCCTTGACAGTGGATACACTGAAGCTTTCTTT
few,TRBJ1-2,TRBV15,.,CATSRDRTGGYTF,TGTGCCACCAGCAGAGATCGGACGGGAGGCTACACCTTC
many,TRBJ2-7,TRBV27,.,CASRLQGGYEQYF,TGTGCCAGCAGACTGCAGGGGGGCTACGAGCAGTACTTC
many,TRBJ2-3,TRBV27,.,CASSSVGTLSTDTQYF,TGTGCCAGCAGTTCCGTGGGCACCCTGAGCACAGATACGCAGTATTTT
many,TRBJ2-1,TRBV12-3/TRBV12-4,.,CASRFSPISSYNEQFF,TGTGCCAGCAGATTTTCCCCCATCAGCTCCTACAATGAGCAGTTCTTC
many,TRBJ1-2,TRBV27,.,CASSPPGTYYGYTF,TGTGCCAGCAGTCCCCCCGGGACGTACTATGGCTACACCTTC
.,TRBJ2-1,TRBV12-3/TRBV12-4,.,CASSLKTDNEQFF,TGTGCCAGCAGTTTAAAAACGGACAATGAGCAGTTCTTC
few,TRBJ2-6,TRBV6-5,.,CASSYSSFSGANVLTF,TGTGCCAGCAGTTACTCGAGTTTCTCTGGGGCCAACGTCCTGACTTTC
many,TRBJ1-3,TRBV12-3/TRBV12-4,.,CASSPLSGNTIYF,TGTGCCAGCAGTCCCCTCTCTGGAAACACCATATATTTT
many,TRBJ2-3,TRBV6-2/TRBV6-3,.,CASSYYRDTDTQYF,TGTGCCAGCAGTTACTACCGGGACACAGATACGCAGTATTTT